One and the same sample provided the 29 T cell receptor beta chains below, sequenced in a study of blood T cell repertoires in COVID-19. Clones were read by immunoSEQ multiplex PCR, and TCRdb kept only the in-frame ones, dropping some. Of about 260,000 clones listed, 65% to 90% are singletons. The sequenced sample was peripheral blood. The receptor source for this set is a man aged 25-45 years with active or convalescent COVID-19.

The chain combines TRBV5-1 with TRBJ1-4, with 7 nucleotides matching TRBD1. This CDR3 spans 14 amino acids. Germline V gives CDR1 SGHRS, CDR2 YFSETQ. V was clipped by 2 bases and J by 6 bases; unmatched bases: 4. This chain's CDR3 is CASSLQGSDEKLFF. The CDR3 DNA reads as TGCGCCAGCAGCTTACAGGGGAGCGATGAAAAACTGTTTTTT.

This chain connects TRBV27 to TRBJ1-2; 9 positions match TRBD1. Germline CDR1 reads MNHEY; CDR2 reads SMNVEV (reference sequence). V shed 4 bases and J 4 bases; nucleotides not matched to a gene: 13. The CDR3 has 17 amino acids. The CDR3 sequence: CASSSAGTGRLGYGYTF. The CDR3 bases are TGTGCCAGCAGTTCGGCCGGGACAGGGAGGTTGGGCTATGGCTACACCTTC.

Remarks on this clone: One end of the junction fails to match germline, which may point to a read error. This chain connects TRBV6-5 to TRBJ1-2; D possibly corresponds to TRBD1 (6 bases). The CDR3 consists of 14 residues. Looked up from germline, CDR1 is MNHEY and CDR2 is SVGAGI. Here the CDR3 DNA reads TGTGCCAGCAGCCCGCCCACAGGGACGGGACGATTAATATTC. This gives the protein CASSPPTGTGRLIF.

This chain connects TRBV12-3 or TRBV12-4 to TRBJ1-6; D is unresolved. CDR3 length: 13 amino acids. V lost 5 bases and J lost 11, with 13 bases in between. The CDR3 protein is CASSEGTPAPLHF. The CDR3 coding sequence is TGTGCCAGCAGTGAGGGAACGCCGGCACCCCTCCACTTT.

This clone showed up just once. The V call is TRBV5-1, the J call TRBJ2-5; D is unresolved. This CDR3 is 12 amino acids long. V lost 5 bases and J 4 bases, leaving 9 bases between the germline ends. Per germline, CDR1 SGHRS and CDR2 YFSETQ. The CDR3 here is CASRANSETQYF. The DNA for the CDR3 is TGCGCCAGCAGAGCGAATTCAGAGACCCAGTACTTC.

The chain has TRBV19 and TRBJ2-7; tentatively, D is TRBD1 (5 bases). V dropped 5 bases and J dropped 6 bases, with 17 bases sitting between them. Germline CDR1 and CDR2: LNHDA and SQIVND (reference sequence). CDR3 length: 14 residues. CDR3 loop: CASSVRQGAVEQYF. CDR3 DNA sequence: TGTGCCAGTAGTGTAAGGCAGGGTGCGGTCGAGCAGTACTTC.

The chain recombines TRBV5-4 with TRBJ2-7; TRBD1 matches at 9 bases. Germline V lookup: CDR1 SGHNT, CDR2 YYREEE (reference sequence). The CDR3 covers 15 residues. V trimming: 4 bases; J trimming: 4 bases; junction bases outside the gene matches: 9. The CDR3 is CASSIGQGSGYEQYF. The CDR3 DNA follows: TGTGCCAGCAGCATCGGACAGGGGTCGGGATACGAGCAGTACTTC.

V gene TRBV27 combines with J gene TRBJ2-1; TRBD2 agrees at 8 bases. From germline, CDR1 is MNHEY and CDR2 SMNVEV (reference sequence). This CDR3 spans 14 amino acids. J was trimmed by 8 bases and V by 8 bases; bases with no gene match: 11. The CDR3 spells CASRGAGGLYEQFF. DNA of the CDR3: TGTGCCAGCCGGGGGGCGGGGGGTTTATATGAGCAGTTCTTC.

This chain connects TRBV10-3 to TRBJ2-3; perhaps TRBD2 as D (6 bases). The CDR3 length is 17 residues. Germline lookup yields CDR1 ENHRY and CDR2 SYGVKD. Trimming took off 4 bases at V and 0 bases at J, with 17 bases between the two ends. CDR3 protein: CAISGTGGGKSTDTQYF. The CDR3 DNA is TGTGCCATCAGTGGGACCGGGGGTGGGAAGAGCACAGATACGCAGTATTTT.

The rearrangement uses TRBV6-5 and TRBJ1-1, with D maybe TRBD1 (5 bases). The V and J ends lost 0 bases and 5 bases respectively, with 13 bases between them. This CDR3 contains 15 residues. Germline V gene sequence: CDR1 MNHEY, CDR2 SVGAGI. The CDR3 spells CASSYSGGGITEAFF. The DNA of the CDR3 is TGTGCCAGCAGTTACTCCGGGGGTGGGATAACTGAAGCTTTCTTT.

This clone was detected only a few times. The rearrangement uses TRBV7-3 and TRBJ1-3; D uncertain. Germline values: CDR1 SGHTA, CDR2 FQGTGA. There are 13 residues in the CDR3. The germline V and J ends were trimmed by 6 bases and 3 bases, with 9 bases remaining between them. CDR3 residues: CASRREGGNTIYF. Here the CDR3 DNA reads TGTGCCAGCAGGAGGGAAGGTGGAAACACCATATATTTT.

CDR3 loop: CASSIQGANTGELFF. The CDR3, as DNA: TGTGCCAGTAGTATCCAGGGGGCGAACACCGGGGAGCTGTTTTTT. The chain combines TRBV19 with TRBJ2-2; 7 bases align to TRBD1. V lost 3 bases, J lost 0 bases, and 1 base stayed unmatched. The CDR3 consists of 15 residues. The germline V gene has CDR1 LNHDA and CDR2 SQIVND (reference sequence).

The chain's CDR3 is CASSLGSSGGANEQFF. CDR3 DNA sequence: TGTGCCAGCAGCTTAGGCTCTAGCGGGGGGGCCAATGAGCAGTTCTTC. The V gene is TRBV7-6, the J gene TRBJ2-1, with 12 bases aligning to TRBD2. Per germline, CDR1 SGHVS and CDR2 FNYEAQ. The CDR3 sequence is 16 residues long. V shed 1 base, J shed 6 bases, and the junction held 4 bases outside the gene matches. The full variable domain, rest sourced from reference TRBV7-6 and TRBJ2-1, is GAGVSQSPRYKVTKRGQDVALRCDPISGHVSLYWYRQALGQGPEFLTYFNYEAQQDKSGLPNDRFSAERPEGSISTLTIQRTEQRDSAMYRCASSLGSSGGANEQFFGPGTRLTVL.

The rearrangement joins TRBV4-1 to TRBJ1-1; 10 bases are a match to TRBD1. The trim removed 5 bases at V and 3 bases at J, leaving 15 bases unmatched. This CDR3 contains 18 residues. Per the germline V gene, CDR1 is MGHRA and CDR2 is YSYEKL. The CDR3 here is CASSIVTDRGRMHTEAFF. CDR3 in DNA: TGCGCCAGCAGCATCGTCACGGACAGGGGGAGAATGCACACTGAAGCTTTCTTT.

This rearrangement joins TRBV7-9 to TRBJ1-6; 7 bases agree with TRBD1. Germline values: CDR1 SEHNR, CDR2 FQNEAQ (reference sequence). CDR3 size: 15 residues. Trimming cost V 0 bases and J 10 bases; bases outside gene matches: 6. The CDR3 here is CASSLAAGGESPLHF. CDR3 nucleotide sequence: TGTGCCAGCAGCTTAGCGGCAGGGGGTGAGTCACCCCTCCACTTT.

J is TRBJ2-3 and V is TRBV6-2 or TRBV6-3, with 10 bases lining up with TRBD1. The junction had 10 bases not matched to a gene; V was cut back by 5 bases and J by 11 bases. The CDR3 runs 14 residues. CDR1 is MNHEY, CDR2 SVGEGT, per germline. In DNA, the CDR3 is TGTGCCAGCAGTCCAAGACAGGGGGCGCCCCGGCAGTATTTT. Protein sequence: CASSPRQGAPRQYF.

The gene calls are TRBV18 and TRBJ1-4; possibly TRBD1 for D (6 bases). Germline V CDR1 and CDR2: KGHSH, LQKENI. The CDR3 is 18 amino acids. Trimming left V 3 bases short and J 0 bases short, with 17 bases between. CDR3 DNA: TGTGCCAGCTCACCGGCCCGGGGGGCATTTGCAACTAATGAAAAACTGTTTTTT. Translating it yields CASSPARGAFATNEKLFF.

This clone appeared a single time. The V call is TRBV3-1 (or the pseudogene TRBV3-2), the J call TRBJ1-6, with 10 bases that match TRBD1. The V gene's germline CDR1 is LGHDT and CDR2 YNNKEL (reference sequence). Germline trimming cut 1 base from V and 9 bases from J; bases unmatched to any gene: 9. The CDR3 consists of 17 residues. CDR3 nucleotides: TGTGCCAGCAGCCAAGGAAGGGGGACAGGGGCGGGTTCACCCCTCCACTTT. It yields the protein CASSQGRGTGAGSPLHF.

The J gene is TRBJ1-1, the V gene TRBV2; 7 bases map to TRBD1. Germline V lookup: CDR1 SNHLY, CDR2 FYNNEI. The J segment lost 7 bases and the V segment lost 6 bases, leaving 5 bases of the junction unmatched. The CDR3 is made up of 12 amino acids. Written as DNA, the CDR3 is TGTGCCAGCAGAAGGACAGGCTTTGAAGCTTTCTTT. Its protein is CASRRTGFEAFF.

A single count supports this clone. J is TRBJ2-3 and V is TRBV19; a possible D gene is TRBD1 (8 bases). CDR3 length: 17 residues. V lost 2 bases and J 4 bases, leaving 19 bases between the germline ends. Germline loops: CDR1 LNHDA, CDR2 SQIVND (reference sequence). CDR3 loop: CASSIRAGQESPDTQYF. In nucleotides, the CDR3 is TGTGCCAGTAGTATAAGAGCGGGACAGGAAAGTCCAGATACGCAGTATTTT.

The rearrangement joins TRBV2 to TRBJ2-7; possible D gene TRBD1, 6 bases. With 1 base removed from V and 2 bases from J, the gap between germline ends came to 15 bases. The CDR3 runs to 16 residues. Germline values: CDR1 SNHLY, CDR2 FYNNEI. For the CDR3, the DNA is TGTGCCAGCAGTGAAGAACAGCAGGGGTTAACCTACGAGCAGTACTTC. Its protein is CASSEEQQGLTYEQYF.

The chain is built from TRBV19 and TRBJ2-5; 9 nucleotides line up with TRBD2. This CDR3 comprises 15 residues. In germline, CDR1 is LNHDA, CDR2 SQIVND (reference sequence). Unmatched junction bases numbered 6, after V lost 6 bases and J lost 1 base. The CDR3 region has the DNA TGTGCCAGTAGGTCGGGTAGCGGGGGCCAAGAGACCCAGTACTTC. This encodes CASRSGSGGQETQYF.

This chain connects TRBV30 to TRBJ2-5; TRBD2 agrees at 9 bases. The germline V gene has CDR1 GTSNPN and CDR2 SVGIG (reference sequence). The V and J ends lost 0 bases and 4 bases, in that order; junction bases with no gene match: 9. This CDR3 region has 16 residues. Here the CDR3 reads CAWSVRGGGAAETQYF. In DNA form, the CDR3 reads TGTGCCTGGAGTGTACGGGGCGGGGGGGCCGCAGAGACCCAGTACTTC. Full variable domain (rest looked up from reference TRBV30 and TRBJ2-5): SQTIHQWPATLVQPVGSPLSLECTVEGTSNPNLYWYRQAAGRGLQLLFYSVGIGQISSEVPQNLSASRPQDRQFILSSKKLLLSDSGFYLCAWSVRGGGAAETQYFGPGTRLLVL.

The V and J genes are TRBV4-3 and TRBJ1-4; D not certain. Between the trimmed V and J ends, which lost 1 base and 0 bases, there was a span of 9 bases. The germline V gene encodes CDR1 LGHNA and CDR2 YSLEER. This CDR3 spans 16 amino acids. CDR3 coding DNA: TGCGCCAGCAGCCAAGGGTCGGTTGCAACTAATGAAAAACTGTTTTTT. Encoded protein: CASSQGSVATNEKLFF.

The chain joins TRBV6-6 to TRBJ1-5, with a possible D match to TRBD1 (6 bases). Trimming removed 7 bases at V and 0 bases at J, with 10 bases between. Germline CDR1 and CDR2: MNHNY and SVGAGI (reference sequence). This CDR3 spans 14 amino acids. In DNA, the CDR3 is TGTGCCAGCAAACGGGACATTAGCAATCAGCCCCAGCATTTT. Translation gives CASKRDISNQPQHF.

This chain uses TRBV7-6 with TRBJ1-1; D may be TRBD1 (6 bases). From germline, CDR1 is SGHVS and CDR2 FNYEAQ. The CDR3 extends over 15 amino acids. Trimming left V 1 base short and J 1 base short, with 10 bases between. The CDR3 nucleotides read TGTGCCAGCAGCTTAGGTGTACAGGGGAACACTGAAGCTTTCTTT. It yields the protein CASSLGVQGNTEAFF.

The V call is TRBV19, the J call TRBJ2-1, with 7 bases aligning to TRBD2. Trimming took 2 bases from V and 3 from J; bases not matched to a gene: 4. The CDR3 sequence is 15 residues long. Germline CDR1 and CDR2: LNHDA and SQIVND (reference sequence). CDR3 in DNA: TGTGCCAGTAGTATATCCGGGGAGGGCTACAATGAGCAGTTCTTC. Protein: CASSISGEGYNEQFF.

V is TRBV7-3 and J is TRBJ1-1; D possibly corresponds to TRBD1 (5 bases). Trimming pared 2 bases from V and 0 bases from J, leaving 10 bases between. CDR1 SGHTA and CDR2 FQGTGA come from the germline V gene. The CDR3 has 15 amino acids. CDR3 sequence (DNA): TGTGCCAGCAGCTTAGTAAGGGGCTTGAACACTGAAGCTTTCTTT. It translates to CASSLVRGLNTEAFF.

This chain uses TRBV14 with TRBJ1-2; D possibly corresponds to TRBD1 (5 bases). In germline, CDR1 is SGHDN, CDR2 FVKESK. The V end lost 1 base, the J end lost 8 bases, and 14 bases lay between the germline ends. CDR3 length equals 14 residues. In DNA, the CDR3 is TGTGCCAGCAGCCAAGGTATTCAGGGAAGCGGCTACACCTTC. This sequence encodes CASSQGIQGSGYTF.